This T cell receptor (beta chain) was profiled in a study of cytomegalovirus exposure and HLA in healthy donors. The PCR was carried out with 60 Vbeta primers and 13 Jbeta primers. Generated by immunoSEQ multiplex PCR, the TCRdb table keeps only in-frame clones and is missing some. The table lists some 200,000 clones, roughly 60% of them singletons. The CDR3 spans 14 residues. Germline V gene data show CDR1 as SGHDN and CDR2 as FVKESK. V lost 6 bases to trimming and J lost 2 bases; unmatched junction nucleotides: 6. Material: PBMCs. The origin of this receptor is a man in his forties in good health and CMV-seronegative. V usage is TRBV14 and J usage is TRBJ2-5; 7 bases are shared with TRBD1. CDR3 sequence: CASRPTDRQETQYF. As DNA, the CDR3 is TGTGCCAGCAGACCAACGGACAGGCAAGAGACCCAGTACTTC.